One and the same sample provided the 17 T cell receptor beta chains below, sequenced in a study of T-cell memory formation after mild COVID-19. From the 5' RACE reads, TCRdb called clonotypes with MiXCR, one entry per CDR3 protein. The repertoire consists of 530,000 or so distinct CDR3 sequences, with around 15% occurring once and the leading ten covering just over 8%. What was sequenced was PBMCs or a T cell subset sorted from them (not recorded which). The receptor source for this set is an adult woman who had mild COVID-19 (a few samples of this study predate the infection). Cell type and time point are not known.

This rearrangement joins TRBV20-1 to TRBJ1-2, with no clear D. The V end was cut by 7 bases, the J end by 6 bases, with 12 bases between. The germline gives CDR1 DFQATT, CDR2 SNEGSKA (reference sequence). The CDR3 is made up of 11 amino acids. CDR3 DNA sequence: TGCAGTGTTAGCCCGTACCATGGCTACACCTTC. Its protein is CSVSPYHGYTF.

The V gene is TRBV24-1, the J gene TRBJ2-2; D ambiguous. CDR3 length: 12 amino acids. CDR1 is KGHDR, CDR2 SFDVKD, per germline. V lost 5 bases and J lost 7, with 7 bases in between. The CDR3 nucleotides are TGTGCCACCAGTGTTCCCAGCGGGGAGCTGTTTTTT. Protein sequence: CATSVPSGELFF.

The rearrangement uses TRBV15 and TRBJ2-3, with D unresolved. Per germline, CDR1 LNHNV and CDR2 YYDKDF (reference sequence). This CDR3 has 16 residues. The V end lost 3 bases, the J end lost 7 bases, and 20 bases lay between the germline ends. The CDR3 DNA follows: TGTGCCACCAGCAGGGACGGAACTGCACCCCCTCATACGCAGTATTTT. Encoded protein: CATSRDGTAPPHTQYF.

The V and J genes are TRBV15 and TRBJ2-3; D call uncertain. This CDR3 has 13 residues. CDR1 LNHNV and CDR2 YYDKDF come from the germline V gene (reference sequence). V lost 1 base to trimming and J lost 2 bases, with 4 bases between them. The CDR3 is CATSRGSTDTQYF. The CDR3 DNA reads as TGTGCCACCAGCAGAGGATCCACAGATACGCAGTATTTT.

CDR3: CGTTRGTEAFF. Here the CDR3 DNA reads TGCGGGACCACGAGGGGGACGGAAGCTTTCTTT. The rearrangement joins TRBV29-1 to TRBJ1-1; maybe TRBD1 (6 bases). Germline assignment: CDR1 SQVTM and CDR2 ANQGSEA. The CDR3 runs to 11 residues.

In its sample, this clonotype was seen once. The chain combines TRBV2 with TRBJ1-5; TRBD1 might be the D (5 bases). The CDR3 loop spans 14 amino acids. Germline CDR1 is SNHLY and CDR2 is FYNNEI. The ends were cut back, 4 bases at V and 7 bases at J, with 14 bases in the middle. This CDR3 is CASSAERGRQPQHF. For the CDR3, the DNA is TGTGCCAGCAGTGCCGAGAGGGGTAGACAGCCCCAGCATTTT. Variable domain in full (rest from reference TRBV2 and TRBJ1-5): EPEVTQTPSHQVTQMGQEVILRCVPISNHLYFYWYRQILGQKVEFLVSFYNNEISEKSEIFDDQFSVERPDGSNFTLKIRSTKLEDSAMYFCASSAERGRQPQHFGDGTRLSIL.

The table lists this clonotype with a few counts. This chain connects TRBV7-2 to TRBJ2-3, with 9 bases identical to TRBD1. Germline V gene data show CDR1 as SGHTA and CDR2 as FQGNSA. The V and J ends lost 4 bases and 1 base, in that order; junction bases with no gene match: 6. The CDR3 has 16 residues. The CDR3 region has the DNA TGTGCCAGCAGCTCCACAGGGGGCGTCGGCACAGATACGCAGTATTTT. This sequence encodes CASSSTGGVGTDTQYF. Combining the CDR3 with reference TRBV7-2 and TRBJ2-3 gives the whole variable domain GAGVSQSPSNKVTEKGKDVELRCDPISGHTALYWYRQSLGQGLEFLIYFQGNSAPDKSGLPSDRFSAERTGGSVSTLTIQRTQQEDSAVYLCASSSTGGVGTDTQYFGPGTRLTVL.

The V and J genes are TRBV10-3 and TRBJ2-1; TRBD2 matches at 7 bases. Germline trimming cut 6 bases from V and 0 bases from J; bases unmatched to any gene: 5. The length of the CDR3 is 15 residues. Germline CDR1 ENHRY, CDR2 SYGVKD. The CDR3 coding sequence is TGTGCCATCAGAGCCAGCGGGACCTCCTACAATGAGCAGTTCTTC. It specifies CAIRASGTSYNEQFF.

This clonotype was found once. The rearrangement joins TRBV4-1 to TRBJ2-7; TRBD1 matches at 8 bases. CDR3 length: 16 residues. Germline assignment: CDR1 MGHRA and CDR2 YSYEKL. Losses at the gene ends were 1 base for V and 1 base for J; bases not matched to a gene: 6. CDR3 nucleotide sequence: TGCGCCAGCAGCCAAGTGGGGACAGGAGCTTCCTACGAGCAGTACTTC. Its protein product is CASSQVGTGASYEQYF.

There are a few counts of this clonotype. The V and J genes are TRBV5-5 and TRBJ2-1, with TRBD2 matching over 12 bases. This CDR3 spans 16 amino acids. Trimming removed 2 bases from V and 7 bases from J; junction bases left unmatched: 7. CDR1 and CDR2 (germline): SGHKS, YYEKEE (reference sequence). CDR3 in amino acids: CASSFAGLAGINEQFF. The CDR3 coding sequence is TGTGCCAGCAGCTTCGCTGGACTAGCGGGAATAAATGAGCAGTTCTTC.

This clonotype was seen more than once but under ten times. This rearrangement joins TRBV29-1 to TRBJ1-3, with D possibly being TRBD1 (6 bases). With 4 bases removed from V and 3 bases from J, the gap between germline ends came to 16 bases. Germline CDR1 and CDR2: SQVTM and ANQGSEA. The CDR3 length is 15 residues. This CDR3 is CSVALGHSDGNTIYF. CDR3 in DNA: TGCAGCGTTGCCTTGGGACACTCGGATGGAAACACCATATATTTT. The whole variable domain, remainder taken from reference TRBV29-1 and TRBJ1-3, is SAVISQKPSRDICQRGTSLTIQCQVDSQVTMMFWYRQQPGQSLTLIATANQGSEATYESGFVIDKFPISRPNLTFSTLTVSNMSPEDSSIYLCSVALGHSDGNTIYFGEGSWLTVV.

Only a few counts were recorded for this clonotype. This chain joins TRBV4-3 and TRBJ2-1, with TRBD2 matching 9 bases. This CDR3 has 17 residues. Germline lookup yields CDR1 LGHNA and CDR2 YSLEER. Trimming took 4 bases from V and 9 from J; bases not matched to a gene: 16. This chain's CDR3 is CASSPGVGAGGVGEQFF. As DNA, the CDR3 is TGCGCCAGCAGCCCAGGGGTCGGAGCGGGAGGTGTGGGTGAGCAGTTCTTC.

The chain joins TRBV5-1 to TRBJ1-1; maybe TRBD1 (6 bases). The CDR3 consists of 13 residues. CDR1 SGHRS and CDR2 YFSETQ come from the germline V gene. V dropped 2 bases and J dropped 7 bases, with 12 bases sitting between them. Here the CDR3 reads CASSFGGPNEAFF. In nucleotides, the CDR3 is TGCGCCAGCAGCTTTGGGGGCCCCAATGAAGCTTTCTTT.

The CDR3 protein is CASSLRREGNEQFF. As DNA, the CDR3 is TGTGCCAGCAGCTTGCGCAGGGAGGGAAATGAGCAGTTCTTC. V usage is TRBV7-2 and J usage is TRBJ2-1, with 7 positions matching TRBD2. The V and J ends lost 3 bases and 7 bases, in that order; junction bases with no gene match: 6. Germline lookup yields CDR1 SGHTA and CDR2 FQGNSA. The CDR3 loop spans 14 amino acids.

This chain uses TRBV24-1 with TRBJ1-2, with TRBD1 as a possible D gene (6 bases). The germline V and J ends were trimmed by 3 bases and 8 bases, with 18 bases remaining between them. This CDR3 is built from 15 residues. CDR1 KGHDR and CDR2 SFDVKD come from the germline V gene. In nucleotides, the CDR3 is TGTGCCACCAGTGATGATTCCACAGGGCTTGAGGGCTACACCTTC. Protein: CATSDDSTGLEGYTF.

The chain is built from TRBV5-6 and TRBJ2-1; D not certain. The CDR3 runs 15 residues. Germline V gives CDR1 SGHDT, CDR2 YYEEEE. With 5 bases removed from V and 5 bases from J, the gap between germline ends came to 17 bases. The CDR3 nucleotides read TGTGCCAGCAGTACCCCTCCAACTTACGACAATGAGCAGTTCTTC. It codes for CASSTPPTYDNEQFF.

There are a few counts of this clonotype. The chain employs TRBV18 and TRBJ1-4; D perhaps matches TRBD1 (6 bases). Germline V gene lookup returns CDR1 KGHSH and CDR2 LQKENI. V was pared by 2 bases and J by 5 bases, with 6 bases between. This CDR3 has 13 residues. CDR3 sequence: CASSPGTNEKLFF. CDR3 coding DNA: TGTGCCAGCTCACCAGGGACAAATGAAAAACTGTTTTTT.